This T cell receptor beta chain was recovered during a study of T cells in tuberculosis. TCR-alpha and TCR-beta chains were sequenced unpaired. Some clones are missing from TCRdb's copy, which holds only in-frame ones; the method was immunoSEQ multiplex PCR. The table lists roughly 92,000 clones, roughly 93% of them singletons, with 1.5% to 2% in the top ten. The CDR3 covers 15 residues. Trimming cost V 6 bases and J 3 bases, with 12 bases left between them. The germline CDR1 and CDR2 sequences are MNHEY and SVGAGI. Findings and limits, study-wide: T cells binding CD1B-GMM tetramer weakly possibly escaped the sort.

Sorting used thawed, overnight-rested PBMC stained with anti-CD3, a viability dye and GMM-loaded CD1B tetramer. CD1B tetramers were loaded with Rhodococcus equi-derived C32 glucose monomycolate. CD14-expressing monocytes were removed from PBMC before cryopreservation and sorting. From each donor, some 90,000 tetramer-negative cells were sorted. The sequencing sample was made of CD1b-GMM tetramer-negative cells sorted from PBMCs. The genes are TRBV6-5 and TRBJ2-6; a weak D match, TRBD1 (5 bases). The receptor comes from an adult woman with latent tuberculosis. The CDR3 region has the DNA TGTGCCAGCAGAGAAAGGGGTCATGGGGCCAACGTCCTGACTTTC. It codes for CASRERGHGANVLTF.